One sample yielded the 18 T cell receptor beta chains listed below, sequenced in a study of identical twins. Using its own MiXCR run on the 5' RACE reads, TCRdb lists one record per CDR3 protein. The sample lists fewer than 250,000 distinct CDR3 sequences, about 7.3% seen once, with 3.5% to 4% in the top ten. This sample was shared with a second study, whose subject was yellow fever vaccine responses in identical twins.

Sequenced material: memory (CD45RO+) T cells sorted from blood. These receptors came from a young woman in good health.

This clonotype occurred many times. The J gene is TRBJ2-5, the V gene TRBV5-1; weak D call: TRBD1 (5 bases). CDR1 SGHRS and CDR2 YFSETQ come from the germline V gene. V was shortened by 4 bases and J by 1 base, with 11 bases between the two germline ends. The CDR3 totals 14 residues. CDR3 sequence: CASSLPGIQETQYF. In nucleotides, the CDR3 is TGCGCCAGCAGCCTACCAGGGATCCAAGAGACCCAGTACTTC.

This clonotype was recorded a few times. In nucleotides, the CDR3 is TGCGCCAGCAGCAGGGGGTGGGCGGGGGCCCCCACAGATACGCAGTATTTT. Translated: CASSRGWAGAPTDTQYF. The chain uses TRBV5-1 and TRBJ2-3, with D possibly being TRBD2 (7 bases). V lost 4 bases, J lost 2 bases, and 20 bases lay in between. This CDR3 is 17 amino acids long. Per germline, CDR1 SGHRS and CDR2 YFSETQ.

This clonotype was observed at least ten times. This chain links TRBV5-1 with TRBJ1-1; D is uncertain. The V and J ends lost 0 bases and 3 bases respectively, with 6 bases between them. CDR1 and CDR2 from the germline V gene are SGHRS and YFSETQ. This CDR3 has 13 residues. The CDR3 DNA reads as TGCGCCAGCAGCTTGGACGGTGACACTGAAGCTTTCTTT. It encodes CASSLDGDTEAFF.

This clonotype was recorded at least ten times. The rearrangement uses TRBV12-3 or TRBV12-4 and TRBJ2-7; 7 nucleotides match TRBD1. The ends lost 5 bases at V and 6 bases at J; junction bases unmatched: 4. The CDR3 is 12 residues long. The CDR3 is CASSKTGIEQYF. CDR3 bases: TGTGCCAGCAGTAAGACAGGGATCGAGCAGTACTTC.

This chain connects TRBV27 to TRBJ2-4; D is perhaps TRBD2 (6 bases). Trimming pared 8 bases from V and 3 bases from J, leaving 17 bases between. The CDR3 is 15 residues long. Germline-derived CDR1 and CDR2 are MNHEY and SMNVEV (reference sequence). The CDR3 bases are TGTGCCAGCGGAGAAGGAATCGGGGGCAAAAACATTCAGTACTTC. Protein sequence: CASGEGIGGKNIQYF.

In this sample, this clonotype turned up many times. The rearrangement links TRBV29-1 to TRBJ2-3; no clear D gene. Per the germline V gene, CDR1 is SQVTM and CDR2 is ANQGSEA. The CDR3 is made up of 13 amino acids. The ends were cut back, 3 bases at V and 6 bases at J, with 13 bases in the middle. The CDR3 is CSVDRTLGDTQYF. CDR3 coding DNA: TGCAGCGTTGACAGGACCCTCGGGGATACGCAGTATTTT.

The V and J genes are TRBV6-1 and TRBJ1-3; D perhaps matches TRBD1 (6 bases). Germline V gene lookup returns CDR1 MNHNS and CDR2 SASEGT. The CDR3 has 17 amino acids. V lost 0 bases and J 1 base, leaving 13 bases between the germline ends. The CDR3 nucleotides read TGTGCCAGCAGTGAAGCCGATACAGGGTCTTCTGGAAACACCATATATTTT. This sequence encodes CASSEADTGSSGNTIYF.

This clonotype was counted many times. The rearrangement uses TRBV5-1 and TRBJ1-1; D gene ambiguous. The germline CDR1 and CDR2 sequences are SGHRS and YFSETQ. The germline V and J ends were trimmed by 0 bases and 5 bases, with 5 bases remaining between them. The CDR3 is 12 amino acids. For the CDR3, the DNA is TGCGCCAGCAGCTTGGGTTGGACTGAAGCTTTCTTT. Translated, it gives CASSLGWTEAFF.

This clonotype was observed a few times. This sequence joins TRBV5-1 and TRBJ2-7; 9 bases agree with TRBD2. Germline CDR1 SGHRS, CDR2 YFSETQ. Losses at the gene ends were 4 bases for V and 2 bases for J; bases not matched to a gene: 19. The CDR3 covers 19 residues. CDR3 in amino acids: CASSPAVGLAGLSTYEQYF. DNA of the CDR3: TGCGCCAGCAGCCCTGCTGTCGGGCTAGCGGGATTGAGCACCTACGAGCAGTACTTC. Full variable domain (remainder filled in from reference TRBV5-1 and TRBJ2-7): KAGVTQTPRYLIKTRGQQVTLSCSPISGHRSVSWYQQTPGQGLQFLFEYFSETQRNKGNFPGRFSGRQFSNSRSEMNVSTLELGDSALYLCASSPAVGLAGLSTYEQYFGPGTRLTVT.

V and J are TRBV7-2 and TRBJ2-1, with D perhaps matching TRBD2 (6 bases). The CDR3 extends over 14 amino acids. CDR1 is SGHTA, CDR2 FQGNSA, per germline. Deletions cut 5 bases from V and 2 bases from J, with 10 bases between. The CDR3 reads CASSPGVAYNEQFF. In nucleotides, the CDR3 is TGTGCCAGCAGCCCGGGAGTGGCCTACAATGAGCAGTTCTTC.

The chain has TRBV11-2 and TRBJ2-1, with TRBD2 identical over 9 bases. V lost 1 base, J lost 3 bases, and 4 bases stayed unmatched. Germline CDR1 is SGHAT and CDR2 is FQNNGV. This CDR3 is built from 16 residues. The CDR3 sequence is CASSLGAGGLYNEQFF. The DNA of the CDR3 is TGTGCCAGCAGCTTAGGGGCGGGGGGGCTCTACAATGAGCAGTTCTTC.

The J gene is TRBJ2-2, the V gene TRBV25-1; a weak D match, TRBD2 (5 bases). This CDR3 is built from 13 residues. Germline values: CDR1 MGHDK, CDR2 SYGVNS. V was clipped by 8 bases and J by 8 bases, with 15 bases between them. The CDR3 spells CASAPGSGGELFF. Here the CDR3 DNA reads TGTGCCAGCGCCCCGGGTTCGGGAGGGGAGCTGTTTTTT.

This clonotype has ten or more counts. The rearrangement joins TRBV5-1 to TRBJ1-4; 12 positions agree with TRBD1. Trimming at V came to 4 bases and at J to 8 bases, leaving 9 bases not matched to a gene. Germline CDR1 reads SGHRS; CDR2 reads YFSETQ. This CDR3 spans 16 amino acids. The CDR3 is CASSVGQGASGEKLFF. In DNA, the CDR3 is TGCGCCAGCAGCGTGGGACAGGGGGCCTCTGGAGAAAAACTGTTTTTT.

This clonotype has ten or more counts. CDR3 bases: TGCAGTGCCATTAGGGGGGGGGAGACCCAGTACTTC. This gives the protein CSAIRGGETQYF. The chain employs TRBV20-1 and TRBJ2-5; possibly TRBD2 for D (7 bases). V was shortened by 6 bases and J by 5 bases, with 13 bases between the two germline ends. This CDR3 comprises 12 residues. Germline CDR1 is DFQATT and CDR2 is SNEGSKA (reference sequence).

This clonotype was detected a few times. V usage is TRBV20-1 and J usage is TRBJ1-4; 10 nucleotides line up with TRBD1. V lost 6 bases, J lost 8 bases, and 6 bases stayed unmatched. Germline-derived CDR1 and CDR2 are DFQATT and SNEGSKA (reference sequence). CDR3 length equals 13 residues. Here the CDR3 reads CSARDRGSEKLFF. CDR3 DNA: TGCAGTGCCAGGGACAGGGGTTCCGAAAAACTGTTTTTT.

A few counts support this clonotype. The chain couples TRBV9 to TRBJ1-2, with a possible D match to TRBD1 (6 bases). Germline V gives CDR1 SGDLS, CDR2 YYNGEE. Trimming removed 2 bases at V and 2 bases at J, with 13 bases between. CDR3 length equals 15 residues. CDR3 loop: CASSVEGTSNYGYTF. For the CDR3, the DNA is TGTGCCAGCAGCGTCGAAGGGACATCGAACTATGGCTACACCTTC. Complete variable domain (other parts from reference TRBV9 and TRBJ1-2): DSGVTQTPKHLITATGQRVTLRCSPRSGDLSVYWYQQSLDQGLQFLIQYYNGEERAKGNILERFSAQQFPDLHSELNLSSLELGDSALYFCASSVEGTSNYGYTFGSGTRLTVV.

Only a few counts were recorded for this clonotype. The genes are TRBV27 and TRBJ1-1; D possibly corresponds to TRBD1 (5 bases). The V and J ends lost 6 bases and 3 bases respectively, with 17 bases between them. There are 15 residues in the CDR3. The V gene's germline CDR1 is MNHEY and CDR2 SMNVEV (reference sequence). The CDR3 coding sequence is TGTGCCAGCAGCCCCTGGGGGGTGAGGGACACTGAAGCTTTCTTT. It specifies CASSPWGVRDTEAFF.

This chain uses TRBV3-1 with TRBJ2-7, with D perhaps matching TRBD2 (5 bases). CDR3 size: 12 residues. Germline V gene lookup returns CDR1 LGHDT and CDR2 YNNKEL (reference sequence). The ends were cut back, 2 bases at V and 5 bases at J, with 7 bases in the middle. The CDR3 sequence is CASSQSGNEQYF. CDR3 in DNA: TGTGCCAGCAGCCAATCGGGGAACGAGCAGTACTTC.